This is a list of T cell receptor beta chains from one sample in a study of neurological immune-mediated disorders. TCRdb re-derived calls from the 5' RACE reads in MiXCR, one entry per CDR3 protein. This table holds over 45,000 distinct CDR3 sequences, 4% found once. Sequencing input: CD4+ T cells from blood. These receptor sequences come from a woman aged 40 to 55 with multiple sclerosis. CDR3s include the opening cysteine and the closing phenylalanine or tryptophan. The D gene is left open where the match is weak. Expanded clones get a size class; other rows say once, few or many, or leave the size out.

size	V	D	J	CDR3	DNA
many	TRBV12-3/TRBV12-4	NA	TRBJ1-4	CASSGGATNEKLFF	TGTGCCAGCAGTGGGGGTGCAACTAATGAAAAACTGTTTTTT
few	TRBV7-8	TRBD1	TRBJ1-5	CASDLYDGTDYSNQPQHF	TGTGCCAGCGACCTATACGACGGGACAGACTATAGCAATCAGCCCCAGCATTTT
many	TRBV29-1	TRBD1	TRBJ2-2	CSVEGPLTGGEAGELFF	TGCAGCGTTGAGGGCCCCCTGACAGGGGGCGAAGCCGGGGAGCTGTTTTTT
many	TRBV5-1	NA	TRBJ2-1	CASSLVGSMDEQFF	TGCGCCAGCAGCTTGGTGGGTAGCATGGATGAGCAGTTCTTC
many	TRBV12-3/TRBV12-4	NA	TRBJ1-1	CASSANLNTEAFF	TGTGCCAGCAGTGCAAACTTGAACACTGAAGCTTTCTTT
many	TRBV7-8	TRBD2	TRBJ2-7	CASSQGHLAGGSTKQYF	TGTGCCAGCAGCCAGGGCCACCTAGCGGGGGGATCTACGAAGCAGTACTTC
many	TRBV7-6	NA	TRBJ2-7	CASSPWGSGRNEQYF	TGTGCCAGCAGCCCTTGGGGATCAGGGAGGAACGAGCAGTACTTC
many	TRBV5-1	NA	TRBJ1-6	CASSSVAGFGSPLHF	TGCGCCAGCAGCTCCGTGGCAGGGTTCGGTTCACCCCTCCACTTT
many	TRBV5-4	TRBD2	TRBJ2-5	CASTSRERGETQYF	TGTGCCAGCACCTCGCGGGAGCGTGGGGAGACCCAGTACTTC
many	TRBV12-3/TRBV12-4	NA	TRBJ1-4	CASSVREREKLFF	TGTGCCAGCAGCGTCAGGGAGAGGGAAAAACTGTTTTTT
few	TRBV7-9	NA	TRBJ1-1	CASAFHGNTEAFF	TGTGCCAGCGCATTTCACGGGAACACTGAAGCTTTCTTT
many	TRBV18	NA	TRBJ1-3	CASSPGSGNTIYF	TGTGCCAGCTCACCGGGGTCTGGAAACACCATATATTTT
many	TRBV20-1	TRBD1	TRBJ1-1	CSAPRQGRDEAFF	TGCAGTGCCCCGAGACAGGGGCGAGATGAAGCTTTCTTT
many	TRBV5-1	NA	TRBJ1-2	CASSLVGGEGYTF	TGCGCCAGCAGCTTGGTTGGGGGAGAAGGCTACACCTTC
many	TRBV9	NA	TRBJ2-1	CASSPNYNEQFF	TGTGCCAGCAGCCCCAACTACAATGAGCAGTTCTTC
many	TRBV5-1	NA	TRBJ2-3	CASSFQGPIGTDTQYF	TGCGCCAGCAGCTTCCAAGGGCCTATAGGCACAGATACGCAGTATTTT
many	TRBV7-2	NA	TRBJ2-3	CASSPGLGQADTQYF	TGTGCCAGCAGCCCAGGATTAGGGCAAGCAGATACGCAGTATTTT
many	TRBV3-1	NA	TRBJ2-5	CASSRRDWQETQYF	TGTGCCAGCAGTCGCCGGGACTGGCAAGAGACCCAGTACTTC
many	TRBV27	NA	TRBJ2-2	CASVRGATGELFF	TGTGCCTCGGTCCGGGGAGCGACCGGGGAGCTGTTTTTT
many	TRBV12-3/TRBV12-4	NA	TRBJ1-1	CASSSYPVDTEAFF	TGTGCCAGCAGTTCCTATCCGGTCGACACTGAAGCTTTCTTT
many	TRBV7-9	NA	TRBJ1-1	CASSLVVLVGRGSARNTEAFF	TGTGCCAGCAGCTTAGTAGTTCTGGTGGGGAGAGGGTCAGCAAGGAACACTGAAGCTTTCTTT
many	TRBV7-2	TRBD1	TRBJ2-7	CASSLGMGQGALREQYF	TGTGCCAGCAGCTTAGGAATGGGCCAGGGGGCACTGAGGGAGCAGTACTTC
many	TRBV6-2/TRBV6-3	TRBD1	TRBJ2-2	CASSYPGTGGLGSAGELFF	TGTGCCAGCAGTTATCCCGGGACAGGGGGCCTAGGTAGTGCCGGGGAGCTGTTTTTT
many	TRBV20-1	NA	TRBJ2-5	CSARNWLAETQYF	TGCAGTGCTAGAAATTGGCTAGCCGAGACCCAGTACTTC
many	TRBV20-1	TRBD1	TRBJ1-5	CSASKGTGSQHF	TGCAGTGCTAGTAAAGGGACAGGGTCCCAGCATTTT
many	TRBV4-1	NA	TRBJ1-2	CASSSIGIENYGYTF	TGCGCCAGCAGTAGTATTGGTATCGAGAACTATGGCTACACCTTC
many	TRBV7-9	NA	TRBJ1-1	CASSPNPETGEAFF	TGTGCCAGCAGCCCCAACCCAGAGACAGGTGAAGCTTTCTTT
NA	TRBV6-1	NA	TRBJ1-5	CASSSTGLNQPQHF	TGTGCCAGCAGCTCCACAGGGCTCAATCAGCCCCAGCATTTT
many	TRBV4-2	NA	TRBJ1-3	CASSQDPRRRNF	TGTGCCAGCAGCCAAGATCCCCGGCGGAGGAATTTT
many	TRBV12-3/TRBV12-4	NA	TRBJ2-3	CASRQQFATDTQYF	TGTGCCAGCAGGCAACAGTTTGCCACAGATACGCAGTATTTT
many	TRBV5-1	NA	TRBJ2-2	CASSNPGTANTGELFF	TGCGCCAGCTCAAACCCCGGGACGGCAAACACCGGGGAGCTGTTTTTT
many	TRBV12-3/TRBV12-4	NA	TRBJ1-2	CASSRLHGYTF	TGTGCCAGCAGCCGCCTCCATGGCTACACCTTC
many	TRBV7-9	TRBD2	TRBJ2-1	CASSLGTSVYNEQFF	TGTGCCAGCAGCTTAGGGACTAGCGTCTACAATGAGCAGTTCTTC
many	TRBV27	TRBD1	TRBJ1-2	CASRQGVGLGNYGYTF	TGTGCCAGCAGACAGGGGGTGGGGTTAGGGAACTATGGCTACACCTTC
many	TRBV5-1	NA	TRBJ2-3	CASRLDRTTDTQYF	TGCGCCAGCAGACTCGACAGGACCACAGATACGCAGTATTTT